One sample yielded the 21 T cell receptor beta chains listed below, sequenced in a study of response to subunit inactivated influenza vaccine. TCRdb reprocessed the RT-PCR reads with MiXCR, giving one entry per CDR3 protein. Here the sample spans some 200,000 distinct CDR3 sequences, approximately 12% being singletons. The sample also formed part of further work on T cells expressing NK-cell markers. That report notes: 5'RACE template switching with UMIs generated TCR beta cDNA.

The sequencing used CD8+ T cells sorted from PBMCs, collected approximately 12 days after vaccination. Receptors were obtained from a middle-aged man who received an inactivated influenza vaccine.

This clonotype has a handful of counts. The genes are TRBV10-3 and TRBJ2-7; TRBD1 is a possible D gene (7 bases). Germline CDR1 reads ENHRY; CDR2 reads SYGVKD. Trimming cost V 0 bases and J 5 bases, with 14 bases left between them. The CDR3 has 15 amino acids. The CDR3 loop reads CAISESPGGQDEQYF. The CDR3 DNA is TGTGCCATCAGTGAGTCCCCAGGGGGGCAGGACGAGCAGTACTTC.

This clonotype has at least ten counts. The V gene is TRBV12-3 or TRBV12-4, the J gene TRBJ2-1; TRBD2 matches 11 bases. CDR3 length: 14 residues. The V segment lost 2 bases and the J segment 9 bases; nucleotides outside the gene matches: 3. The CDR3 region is CASSLKTSGGEQFF. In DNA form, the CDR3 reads TGTGCCAGCAGTTTAAAAACTAGCGGGGGTGAGCAGTTCTTC.

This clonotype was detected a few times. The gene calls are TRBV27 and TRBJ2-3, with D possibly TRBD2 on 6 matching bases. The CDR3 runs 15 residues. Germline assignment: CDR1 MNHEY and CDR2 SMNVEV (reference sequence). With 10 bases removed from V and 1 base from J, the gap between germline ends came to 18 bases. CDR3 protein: CATGSGVLGTDTQYF. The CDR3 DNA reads TGTGCCACCGGCTCGGGGGTACTGGGCACAGATACGCAGTATTTT.

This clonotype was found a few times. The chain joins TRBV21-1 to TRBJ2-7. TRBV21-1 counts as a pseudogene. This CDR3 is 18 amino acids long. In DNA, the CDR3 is TGTGCCAGCAGCAAAGCGCTTAAGACACTCCAAAGCTCCTACGAGCAGTACTTC. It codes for CASSKALKTLQSSYEQYF.

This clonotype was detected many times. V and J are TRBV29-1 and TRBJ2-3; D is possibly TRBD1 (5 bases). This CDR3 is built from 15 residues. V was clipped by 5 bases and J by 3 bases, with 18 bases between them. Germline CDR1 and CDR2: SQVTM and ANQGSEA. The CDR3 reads CSVPQGGLQTDTQYF. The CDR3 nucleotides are TGCAGCGTTCCCCAGGGTGGGTTACAGACAGATACGCAGTATTTT.

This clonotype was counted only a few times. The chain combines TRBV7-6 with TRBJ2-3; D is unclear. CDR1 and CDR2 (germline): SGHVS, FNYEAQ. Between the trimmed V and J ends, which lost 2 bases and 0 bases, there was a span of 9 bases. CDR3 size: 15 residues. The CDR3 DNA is TGTGCCAGCAGCTTACTTCTCGGTAGCACAGATACGCAGTATTTT. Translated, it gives CASSLLLGSTDTQYF.

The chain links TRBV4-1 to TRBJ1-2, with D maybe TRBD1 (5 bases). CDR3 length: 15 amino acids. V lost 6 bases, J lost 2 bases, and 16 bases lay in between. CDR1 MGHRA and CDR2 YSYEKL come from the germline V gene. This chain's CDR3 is CASRDPGVRNYGYTF. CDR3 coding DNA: TGCGCCAGCAGGGATCCGGGGGTGCGAAACTATGGCTACACCTTC.

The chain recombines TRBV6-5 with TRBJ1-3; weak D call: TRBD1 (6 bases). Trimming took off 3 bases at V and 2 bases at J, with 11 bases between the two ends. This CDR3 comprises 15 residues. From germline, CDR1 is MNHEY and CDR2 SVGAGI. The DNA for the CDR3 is TGTGCCAGCAGTTATGGCAGGGGCGCTGGAAACACCATATATTTT. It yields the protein CASSYGRGAGNTIYF.

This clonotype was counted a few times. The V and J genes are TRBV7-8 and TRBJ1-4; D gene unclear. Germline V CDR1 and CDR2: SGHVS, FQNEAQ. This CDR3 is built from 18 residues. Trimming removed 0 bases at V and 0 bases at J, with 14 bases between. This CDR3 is CASSLARIETATNEKLFF. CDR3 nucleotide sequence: TGTGCCAGCAGCTTAGCGCGTATAGAGACTGCAACTAATGAAAAACTGTTTTTT.

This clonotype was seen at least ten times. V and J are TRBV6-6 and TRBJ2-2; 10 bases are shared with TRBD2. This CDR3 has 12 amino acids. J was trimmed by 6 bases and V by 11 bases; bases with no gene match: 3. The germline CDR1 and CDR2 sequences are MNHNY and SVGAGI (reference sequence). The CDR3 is CAGGTSAGELFF. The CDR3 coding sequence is TGTGCCGGTGGGACTAGCGCCGGGGAGCTGTTTTTT.

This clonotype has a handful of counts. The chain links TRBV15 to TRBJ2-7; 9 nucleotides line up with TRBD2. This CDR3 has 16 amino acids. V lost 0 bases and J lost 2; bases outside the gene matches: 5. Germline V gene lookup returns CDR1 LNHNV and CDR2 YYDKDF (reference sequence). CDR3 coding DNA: TGTGCCACCAGCAGAGAACGCGCGGGAGGGCCCTACGAGCAGTACTTC. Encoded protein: CATSRERAGGPYEQYF. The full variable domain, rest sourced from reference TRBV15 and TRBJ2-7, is DAMVIQNPRYQVTQFGKPVTLSCSQTLNHNVMYWYQQKSSQAPKLLFHYYDKDFNNEADTPDNFQSRRPNTSFCFLDIRSPGLGDTAMYLCATSRERAGGPYEQYFGPGTRLTVT.

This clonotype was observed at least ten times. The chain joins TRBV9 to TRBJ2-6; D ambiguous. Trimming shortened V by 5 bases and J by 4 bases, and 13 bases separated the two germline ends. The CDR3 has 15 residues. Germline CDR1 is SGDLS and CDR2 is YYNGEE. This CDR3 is CASSDNADGANVLTF. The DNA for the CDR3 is TGTGCCAGCAGTGATAACGCCGACGGGGCCAACGTCCTGACTTTC.

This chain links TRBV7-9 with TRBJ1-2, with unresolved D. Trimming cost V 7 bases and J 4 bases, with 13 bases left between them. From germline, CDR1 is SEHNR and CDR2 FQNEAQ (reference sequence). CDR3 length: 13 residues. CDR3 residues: CASIRVGGYGYTF. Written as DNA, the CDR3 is TGTGCCAGCATCCGGGTGGGAGGCTATGGCTACACCTTC.

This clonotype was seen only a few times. The CDR3 region has the DNA TGCAGTGCTGGGGACAGGGCAAACTATGGCTACACCTTC. Its protein product is CSAGDRANYGYTF. This rearrangement joins TRBV20-1 to TRBJ1-2, with 9 bases aligning to TRBD1. This CDR3 has 13 residues. V gave up 5 bases and J gave up 2 bases; unmatched junction bases: 3. Germline CDR1 and CDR2: DFQATT and SNEGSKA (reference sequence).

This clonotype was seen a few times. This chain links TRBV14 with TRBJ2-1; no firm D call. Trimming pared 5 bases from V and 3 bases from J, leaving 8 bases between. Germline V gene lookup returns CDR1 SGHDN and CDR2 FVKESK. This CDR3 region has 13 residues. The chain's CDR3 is CASSIPGYNEQFF. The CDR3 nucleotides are TGTGCCAGCAGCATACCGGGCTACAATGAGCAGTTCTTC.

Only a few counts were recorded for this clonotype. The CDR3: CASSPGTVGETQYF. Written as DNA, the CDR3 is TGTGCCAGCAGTCCCGGGACAGTAGGAGAGACCCAGTACTTC. The gene calls are TRBV28 and TRBJ2-5, with TRBD1 matching over 7 bases. V dropped 5 bases and J dropped 4; count of bases not matched to a gene: 7. Per the germline V gene, CDR1 is MDHEN and CDR2 is SYDVKM. The CDR3 covers 14 residues.

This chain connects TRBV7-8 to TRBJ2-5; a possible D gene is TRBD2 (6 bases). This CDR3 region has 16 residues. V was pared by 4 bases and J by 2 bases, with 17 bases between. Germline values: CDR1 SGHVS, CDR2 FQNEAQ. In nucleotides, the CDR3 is TGTGCCAGCAGCTCACCGGGACTCCCTACACAAGAGACCCAGTACTTC. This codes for CASSSPGLPTQETQYF. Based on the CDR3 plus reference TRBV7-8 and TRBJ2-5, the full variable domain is GAGVSQSPRYKVAKRGQDVALRCDPISGHVSLFWYQQALGQGPEFLTYFQNEAQLDKSGLPSDRFFAERPEGSVSTLKIQRTQQEDSAVYLCASSSPGLPTQETQYFGPGTRLLVL.

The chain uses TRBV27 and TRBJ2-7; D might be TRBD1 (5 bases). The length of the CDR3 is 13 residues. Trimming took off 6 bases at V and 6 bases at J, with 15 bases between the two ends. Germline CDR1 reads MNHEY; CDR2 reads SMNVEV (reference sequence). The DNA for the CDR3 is TGTGCCAGCAGCCCCCAGGGTCTCGGCGAGCAGTACTTC. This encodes CASSPQGLGEQYF.

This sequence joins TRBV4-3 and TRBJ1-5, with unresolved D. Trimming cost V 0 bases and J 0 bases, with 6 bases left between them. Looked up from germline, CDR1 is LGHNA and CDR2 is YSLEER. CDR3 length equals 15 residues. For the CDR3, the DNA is TGCGCCAGCAGCCAAGACGGAAATAGCAATCAGCCCCAGCATTTT. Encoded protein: CASSQDGNSNQPQHF.

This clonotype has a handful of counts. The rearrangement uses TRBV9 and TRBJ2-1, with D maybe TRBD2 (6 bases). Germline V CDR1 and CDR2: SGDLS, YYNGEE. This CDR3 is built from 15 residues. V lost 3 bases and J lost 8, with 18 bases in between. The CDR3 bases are TGTGCCAGCAGCGAGAGTCTGGGGGAGGTGGATGAGCAGTTCTTC. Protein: CASSESLGEVDEQFF.

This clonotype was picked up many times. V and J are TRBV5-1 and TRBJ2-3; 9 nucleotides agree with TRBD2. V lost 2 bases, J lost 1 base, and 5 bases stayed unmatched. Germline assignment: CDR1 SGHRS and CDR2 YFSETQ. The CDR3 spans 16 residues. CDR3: CASSFSGGHGTDTQYF. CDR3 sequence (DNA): TGCGCCAGCAGCTTTAGCGGGGGCCATGGCACAGATACGCAGTATTTT.